These 5 T cell receptor beta chains originate from one sample sequenced in a study of shared clonotypes between healthy human individuals. In the naive CD8 group, cells lacked CD45RO and were positively selected for CCR7, so terminally differentiated effector memory CD45RA+ cells were left out. Data came from immunoSEQ multiplex PCR; TCRdb stores just in-frame clones and leaves some out. Of about 590,000 clones listed, about 95% are singletons. The sample was naive CD8+ T cells sorted from blood. The receptor source for this set is a woman aged 25-40 years in good health.

V and J are TRBV2 and TRBJ2-7, with D uncertain. The germline CDR1 and CDR2 sequences are SNHLY and FYNNEI. The CDR3 contains 12 residues. The germline V and J ends were trimmed by 6 bases and 5 bases, with 11 bases remaining between them. The DNA for the CDR3 is TGTGCCAGCAGCGACGACCAGGACGAGCAGTACTTC. Residues: CASSDDQDEQYF. Filled out from reference TRBV2 and TRBJ2-7, the complete variable domain reads EPEVTQTPSHQVTQMGQEVILRCVPISNHLYFYWYRQILGQKVEFLVSFYNNEISEKSEIFDDQFSVERPDGSNFTLKIRSTKLEDSAMYFCASSDDQDEQYFGPGTRLTVT.

This sequence joins TRBV2 and TRBJ2-5, with 11 positions matching TRBD1. CDR1 and CDR2 from the germline V gene are SNHLY and FYNNEI. There are 15 residues in the CDR3. Losses at the gene ends were 6 bases for V and 5 bases for J; bases not matched to a gene: 8. CDR3 loop: CASSGDRGLVETQYF. The CDR3 nucleotides read TGTGCCAGCAGCGGGGACAGGGGGTTGGTGGAGACCCAGTACTTC.

The rearrangement links TRBV2 to TRBJ2-4; possible D gene TRBD2, 6 bases. V was cut by 0 bases and J by 3 bases, with 12 bases left in between. Germline CDR1 and CDR2: SNHLY and FYNNEI. This CDR3 is 16 amino acids long. This chain's CDR3 is CASSEARRVGKNIQYF. CDR3 DNA sequence: TGTGCCAGCAGTGAAGCGCGGAGGGTTGGCAAAAACATTCAGTACTTC.

This clone was recorded a few times. The chain joins TRBV9 to TRBJ2-2, with 7 positions matching TRBD1. Per germline, CDR1 SGDLS and CDR2 YYNGEE. The CDR3 has 15 amino acids. After removal of 3 bases from V and 8 bases from J, the junction contained 10 bases not matched to a gene. The CDR3 bases are TGTGCCAGCAGCGAGCGGACAGGAAGTGGAGGGGAGCTGTTTTTT. This sequence encodes CASSERTGSGGELFF.

This chain joins TRBV9 and TRBJ2-4; D may correspond to TRBD1 or TRBD2 (5 bases each). Germline lookup yields CDR1 SGDLS and CDR2 YYNGEE. This CDR3 is built from 15 residues. V gave up 0 bases and J gave up 8 bases, with 15 bases separating them. CDR3 bases: TGTGCCAGCAGCGTAGGTGGGACGCCTGACGACATTCAGTACTTC. It yields the protein CASSVGGTPDDIQYF.